These 17 T cell receptor beta chains share one sample of origin, sequenced in a study of graft-versus-host responses after intestinal transplantation. Clones were sequenced by immunoSEQ multiplex PCR, and TCRdb holds only the in-frame ones, with some missing. The sample consists of around 99,000 clones, roughly 91% of them appearing once. Which antigens these TCRs recognize remains unknown. The sequenced sample was unstimulated CD8+ T cells sorted from spleen or lymph node cells, obtained before intestinal transplant. The receptors were sampled from a human donor who received an intestinal transplant.

The chain is built from TRBV5-6 and TRBJ2-7, with a weak D call TRBD1 (5 bases). Germline V gene data show CDR1 as SGHDT and CDR2 as YYEEEE. Trimming shortened V by 3 bases and J by 3 bases, and 16 bases separated the two germline ends. CDR3 length: 15 amino acids. The CDR3 nucleotides are TGTGCCAGCAGCTGGGCAGACAGAGGAGACTACGAGCAGTACTTC. It is translated as CASSWADRGDYEQYF.

This chain joins TRBV15 and TRBJ1-1; possible D gene TRBD1, 5 bases. CDR3 length: 18 amino acids. V gave up 6 bases and J gave up 0 bases, with 23 bases separating them. Germline-derived CDR1 and CDR2 are LNHNV and YYDKDF (reference sequence). CDR3 sequence (DNA): TGTGCCACCAGAAAAGCTCGCTTGGGGCCCCCTATGAACACTGAAGCTTTCTTT. Translated: CATRKARLGPPMNTEAFF.

The rearrangement links TRBV19 to TRBJ2-5; a weak D match, TRBD2 (5 bases). The CDR3 spans 14 residues. V was cut by 3 bases and J by 2 bases, with 10 bases left in between. From germline, CDR1 is LNHDA and CDR2 SQIVND (reference sequence). The CDR3 DNA is TGTGCCAGTAGTATGACGGGGATGCAAGAGACCCAGTACTTC. Residues: CASSMTGMQETQYF.

This rearrangement joins TRBV4-3 to TRBJ1-4; 8 bases are a match to TRBD1. With 0 bases clipped from V and 8 bases from J, the junction kept 8 bases outside the gene matches. CDR3 length: 16 amino acids. Germline assignment: CDR1 LGHNA and CDR2 YSLEER. The CDR3 coding sequence is TGCGCCAGCAGCCAAGAGCGGACAGGGATTACCGAAAAACTGTTTTTT. Its protein product is CASSQERTGITEKLFF.

The chain links TRBV27 to TRBJ2-5, with 8 positions matching TRBD2. Looked up from germline, CDR1 is MNHEY and CDR2 is SMNVEV (reference sequence). The CDR3 covers 17 residues. V was pared by 0 bases and J by 0 bases, with 6 bases of the junction left unmatched. The CDR3 spells CASSLSLGGGYQETQYF. The CDR3 nucleotides are TGTGCCAGCAGTTTATCGCTGGGCGGGGGGTACCAAGAGACCCAGTACTTC.

This chain connects TRBV20-1 to TRBJ1-1; D not certain. CDR1 is DFQATT, CDR2 SNEGSKA, per germline (reference sequence). V lost 7 bases and J lost 5, with 8 bases in between. The CDR3 consists of 10 residues. CDR3 coding DNA: TGCAGTGGACTTGGAACTGAAGCTTTCTTT. It is translated as CSGLGTEAFF.

The chain uses TRBV7-9 and TRBJ2-1; possibly TRBD1 for D (5 bases). Germline lookup yields CDR1 SEHNR and CDR2 FQNEAQ (reference sequence). The CDR3 covers 12 residues. The germline V and J ends were trimmed by 5 bases and 8 bases, with 10 bases remaining between them. CDR3 nucleotides: TGTGCCAGCAGCCCAACAGGAGATGAGCAGTTCTTC. It encodes CASSPTGDEQFF.

The chain combines TRBV5-5 with TRBJ1-1; D ambiguous. CDR1 and CDR2 (germline): SGHKS, YYEKEE (reference sequence). Trimming took off 0 bases at V and 7 bases at J, with 10 bases between the two ends. The CDR3 loop spans 13 amino acids. Here the CDR3 reads CASSLGSAGEAFF. CDR3 DNA: TGTGCCAGCAGCTTGGGATCCGCCGGTGAAGCTTTCTTT.

The chain recombines TRBV6-5 with TRBJ2-1; D is possibly TRBD1 (5 bases). The germline V gene has CDR1 MNHEY and CDR2 SVGAGI. The V end lost 7 bases, the J end lost 7 bases, and 14 bases lay between the germline ends. The CDR3 has 13 residues. CDR3 DNA sequence: TGTGCCAGCACCCCGTCTAGGGGTAATGAGCAGTTCTTC. Its protein product is CASTPSRGNEQFF.

The chain employs TRBV19 and TRBJ1-6; 7 nucleotides line up with TRBD1. Trimming took 9 bases from V and 7 from J; bases not matched to a gene: 9. CDR3 size: 14 residues. Germline V gene data show CDR1 as LNHDA and CDR2 as SQIVND (reference sequence). This CDR3 reads CASSTGVRNSPLHF. Written as DNA, the CDR3 is TGTGCCAGCTCAACAGGGGTGAGGAATTCACCCCTCCACTTT.

The rearrangement uses TRBV2 and TRBJ1-1; tentatively, D is TRBD1 (5 bases). The CDR3 sequence is 14 residues long. Germline V gene lookup returns CDR1 SNHLY and CDR2 FYNNEI. Trimming cost V 6 bases and J 0 bases, with 11 bases left between them. This CDR3 reads CASRGLLMNTEAFF. CDR3 bases: TGTGCCAGCAGGGGACTTCTCATGAACACTGAAGCTTTCTTT.

The chain has TRBV9 and TRBJ2-7, with D possibly being TRBD1 (7 bases). The V and J ends lost 4 bases and 3 bases respectively, with 17 bases between them. Germline assignment: CDR1 SGDLS and CDR2 YYNGEE. This CDR3 is 15 amino acids long. CDR3 amino acids: CASSPEGQRFYEQYF. The CDR3 DNA sequence: TGTGCCAGCAGCCCGGAGGGACAGAGGTTCTACGAGCAGTACTTC.

The CDR3 nucleotides read TGCGCCAGCAGCCAAGGCCCCGCCGGGACTAGCGGCTACGAGCAGTACTTC. Amino acid sequence: CASSQGPAGTSGYEQYF. This chain connects TRBV4-3 to TRBJ2-7; 11 bases match TRBD2. This CDR3 spans 17 amino acids. Germline-derived CDR1 and CDR2 are LGHNA and YSLEER. With V trimmed by 1 base and J by 3 bases, 8 bases remained unmatched.

The chain employs TRBV5-1 and TRBJ1-2; the match to TRBD1 covers 9 bases. With V trimmed by 0 bases and J by 6 bases, 9 bases remained unmatched. There are 16 residues in the CDR3. Germline CDR1 SGHRS, CDR2 YFSETQ. This chain's CDR3 is CASSLAETQGADGYTF. CDR3 coding DNA: TGCGCCAGCAGCTTGGCCGAGACACAGGGGGCTGATGGCTACACCTTC.

The chain carries TRBV10-1 and TRBJ2-3, with 8 bases aligning to TRBD1. Germline V gene sequence: CDR1 WNHNN, CDR2 SYGVQD (reference sequence). The CDR3 contains 15 residues. Trimming at V came to 7 bases and at J to 6 bases, leaving 12 bases not matched to a gene. This chain's CDR3 is CASTGEAGGLDTQYF. CDR3 sequence (DNA): TGCGCCAGCACAGGGGAGGCAGGGGGCCTGGATACGCAGTATTTT.

The chain links TRBV27 to TRBJ1-5; D uncertain. V lost 3 bases, J lost 4 bases, and 4 bases lay in between. Germline-derived CDR1 and CDR2 are MNHEY and SMNVEV (reference sequence). CDR3 length: 12 residues. CDR3 DNA: TGTGCCAGCAGTTTCACAAATCAGCCCCAGCATTTT. It codes for CASSFTNQPQHF.

The chain employs TRBV7-9 and TRBJ2-5, with a tentative D call TRBD1 (5 bases). Germline-derived CDR1 and CDR2 are SEHNR and FQNEAQ (reference sequence). This CDR3 spans 13 amino acids. V lost 5 bases and J 1 base, leaving 8 bases between the germline ends. CDR3 DNA sequence: TGTGCCAGCAGCCGACAGCTCCAAGAGACCCAGTACTTC. It specifies CASSRQLQETQYF.